This T cell receptor (beta chain) was captured in a study of OX40 agonist ivuxolimab in advanced cancers. Across the study: Three individuals attained partial responses, comprising one hepatocellular carcinoma case and two cutaneous melanoma cases.

Profiling relied on immunoSEQ multiplex PCR, and the TCRdb table lists in-frame clones only, not all of them. The sample shows 65,000 to 70,000 clones, roughly nine tenths of them seen only once. On this clone: Its antigen remains unidentified.

Findings and limits, study-wide: There were, on average, more expanded clones in CD8+ T cells than in CD4+. Among the least clonally expanded were partial responders at 0.1-3.0 mg/kg.

This CDR3 spans 14 amino acids. V dropped 7 bases and J dropped 3; count of bases not matched to a gene: 6. Germline V CDR1 and CDR2: SGHTA, FQGNSA. The TCR originated in an adult with an advanced solid tumor such as melanoma, head and neck, liver or kidney cancer. The rearrangement joins TRBV7-2 to TRBJ2-3; 8 bases map to TRBD2. The sequencing here drew on CD4+ or CD8+ T cells sorted from blood, taken in a trial of the OX40 agonist ivuxolimab. The CDR3 DNA is TGTGCCAGCACCCCCGGGGGGGGAACAGATACGCAGTATTTT. Encoded protein: CASTPGGGTDTQYF.